The clone carrying this TCR beta chain was picked up many times. Its antigen is still unknown. This record comes from a study of neurological immune-mediated disorders. Germline CDR1 and CDR2: DFQATT and SNEGSKA (reference sequence). V shed 4 bases and J shed 0 bases, with 7 bases lying between them. The CDR3 consists of 13 residues. In TCRdb, the 5' RACE reads were re-called with MiXCR into one record per CDR3 protein. The table lists 20,000 to 25,000 distinct CDR3 sequences, 13% of them singletons. Study-level points and caveats: No CDR3 amino acid sequences were shared by expanded clones across subjects, suggesting private repertoires in all groups.

Sample time point: technical triplicate 1. The sequencing sample was made of CD4+ T cells from blood. The sequence was collected from a female donor with HTLV-1-associated myelopathy (HAM/TSP). V usage is TRBV20-1 and J usage is TRBJ1-3; D is unclear. CDR3 sequence reads: CSAKPHSGNTIYF. As DNA, the CDR3 is TGCAGTGCTAAACCCCACTCTGGAAACACCATATATTTT.